These 13 T cell receptor beta chains share one sample of origin, sequenced in a study of response to subunit inactivated influenza vaccine listed by TCRdb under 2018. The library was produced with RT-PCR. TCRdb shows the sequencer as Illumina HiSeq 2500. The raw public reads went through TCRdb reprocessing: fastp at Q25, MiXCR clone calling, in-frame beta chains kept. Rows are unified per CDR3 protein, each entry keeping the most common DNA and genes. The sample table records a few hundred thousand distinct CDR3 sequences; approximately 10% of these occur just once. In total, the top ten clones hold roughly 11% of the sample. These data also featured in a second study, about T cells expressing NK-cell markers. The second study reports: The TCR beta cDNA libraries were made using 5'RACE template switching, a step that added both a universal primer site and unique molecular identifiers.

Sample: PBMCs from blood, taken on the day of vaccination. The receptors stem from a man between 50 and 59 years old who received an inactivated influenza vaccine. Donor details come from another sample of the same person, matched by shared clones.

This clonotype was observed a handful of times. V is TRBV10-3 and J is TRBJ2-1, with D unclear. There are 12 residues in the CDR3. The V end was cut by 5 bases, the J end by 4 bases, with 6 bases between. Per the germline V gene, CDR1 is ENHRY and CDR2 is SYGVKD. The CDR3 spells CAISMSYNEQFF. The CDR3 coding sequence is TGTGCCATCAGTATGTCTTACAATGAGCAGTTCTTC.

The rearrangement uses TRBV12-3 or TRBV12-4 and TRBJ2-7; possible D gene TRBD1, 5 bases. V was trimmed by 2 bases and J by 10 bases, leaving 9 bases between them. The CDR3 contains 11 residues. The CDR3 is CASSLLGVQYF. As DNA, the CDR3 is TGTGCCAGCAGTTTATTAGGGGTCCAGTACTTC.

V usage is TRBV7-9 and J usage is TRBJ2-1; unclear D gene. Trimming removed 3 bases at V and 8 bases at J, with 14 bases between. Germline-derived CDR1 and CDR2 are SEHNR and FQNEAQ (reference sequence). This CDR3 has 14 residues. The CDR3 coding sequence is TGTGCCAGCAGCTTGCTGGCTAGGGTCTATGAGCAGTTCTTC. Protein product: CASSLLARVYEQFF.

The genes are TRBV4-3 and TRBJ2-6; D gene uncertain. Trimming shortened V by 0 bases and J by 2 bases, and 8 bases separated the two germline ends. Germline CDR1 reads LGHNA; CDR2 reads YSLEER. This CDR3 is 16 amino acids long. Here the CDR3 DNA reads TGCGCCAGCAGCCAAGACCGGAGAGCTGGGGCCAACGTCCTGACTTTC. It translates to CASSQDRRAGANVLTF.

This clonotype was detected only a few times. No DNA is shown, since the ends of the CDR3 on it are uncertain; the CDR3 is the one TCRdb lists. The V and J genes are TRBV28 and TRBJ2-7; TRBD1, the D gene given by the table, was not confirmed from the DNA. The CDR3 adds up to 15 amino acids, both ends counted. Germline V gene lookup returns CDR1 MDHEN and CDR2 SYDVKM. The CDR3 sequence: CASSFGPGSSYEQYF.

This clonotype was detected many times. V gene TRBV7-2 combines with J gene TRBJ2-7, with unresolved D. The V gene lost 3 bases and the J gene lost 3 bases, with 6 bases spanning the gap. From germline, CDR1 is SGHTA and CDR2 FQGNSA. The CDR3 is 12 amino acids. This chain's CDR3 is CASSLDLYEQYF. In nucleotides, the CDR3 is TGTGCCAGCAGCTTGGACCTCTACGAGCAGTACTTC.

This clonotype appeared many times. The gene calls are TRBV29-1 and TRBJ2-2; 9 bases fit TRBD1. This CDR3 comprises 16 residues. V dropped 3 bases and J dropped 0; count of bases not matched to a gene: 5. The germline gives CDR1 SQVTM, CDR2 ANQGSEA. CDR3 nucleotides: TGCAGCGTTGATACAGGGGGCCGAACGAACACCGGGGAGCTGTTTTTT. It encodes CSVDTGGRTNTGELFF.

The sample holds a few counts of this clonotype. This chain uses TRBV20-1 with TRBJ2-7; the D is unclear. Trimming removed 0 bases at V and 0 bases at J, with 9 bases between. Germline assignment: CDR1 DFQATT and CDR2 SNEGSKA (reference sequence). The CDR3 consists of 14 residues. The CDR3 sequence is CSARDIASSYEQYF. The CDR3 DNA reads TGCAGTGCTAGAGATATCGCCAGCTCCTACGAGCAGTACTTC.

The V and J genes are TRBV7-8 and TRBJ2-7; no definite D call. CDR1 is SGHVS, CDR2 FQNEAQ, per germline. Trimming took 5 bases from V and 2 from J, leaving 13 bases between them. This CDR3 comprises 14 residues. The CDR3 bases are TGTGCCAGCAGCCCGACCCCTACGACCTACGAGCAGTACTTC. Its protein is CASSPTPTTYEQYF.

The gene calls are TRBV28 and TRBJ1-1; 7 bases line up with TRBD1. Looked up from germline, CDR1 is MDHEN and CDR2 is SYDVKM. The CDR3 consists of 14 residues. The V and J ends lost 4 bases and 5 bases, in that order; junction bases with no gene match: 7. The CDR3 here is CASSSADRDTEAFF. CDR3 nucleotides: TGTGCCAGCAGTTCGGCCGACAGGGATACTGAAGCTTTCTTT.

In its sample, this clonotype was seen a few times. The J gene is TRBJ2-3, the V gene TRBV29-1; D may be TRBD2 (6 bases). Germline values: CDR1 SQVTM, CDR2 ANQGSEA. Trimming left V 5 bases short and J 0 bases short, with 24 bases between. The CDR3 runs 18 residues. The CDR3 sequence: CSVYFQGRSGTSTDTQYF. CDR3 in DNA: TGCAGCGTTTACTTTCAGGGCCGGTCGGGGACTAGCACAGATACGCAGTATTTT.

This clonotype was detected ten times or more. CDR3 region: CASSLGHPQETQYF. The DNA for the CDR3 is TGTGCCAGCAGCTTAGGACACCCCCAGGAGACCCAGTACTTC. The J gene is TRBJ2-5, the V gene TRBV7-8, with unresolved D. V lost 1 base to trimming and J lost 5 bases, with 11 bases between them. CDR3 size: 14 residues. Germline lookup yields CDR1 SGHVS and CDR2 FQNEAQ.

The chain carries TRBV5-1 and TRBJ2-1; D possibly corresponds to TRBD2 (6 bases). The CDR3 contains 14 residues. Germline-derived CDR1 and CDR2 are SGHRS and YFSETQ. Trimming pared 1 base from V and 7 bases from J, leaving 12 bases between. This chain's CDR3 is CASSLTGAGNEQFF. The CDR3 nucleotides read TGCGCCAGCAGCTTGACGGGAGCTGGGAATGAGCAGTTCTTC. Based on the CDR3 plus reference TRBV5-1 and TRBJ2-1, the full variable domain is KAGVTQTPRYLIKTRGQQVTLSCSPISGHRSVSWYQQTPGQGLQFLFEYFSETQRNKGNFPGRFSGRQFSNSRSEMNVSTLELGDSALYLCASSLTGAGNEQFFGPGTRLTVL.